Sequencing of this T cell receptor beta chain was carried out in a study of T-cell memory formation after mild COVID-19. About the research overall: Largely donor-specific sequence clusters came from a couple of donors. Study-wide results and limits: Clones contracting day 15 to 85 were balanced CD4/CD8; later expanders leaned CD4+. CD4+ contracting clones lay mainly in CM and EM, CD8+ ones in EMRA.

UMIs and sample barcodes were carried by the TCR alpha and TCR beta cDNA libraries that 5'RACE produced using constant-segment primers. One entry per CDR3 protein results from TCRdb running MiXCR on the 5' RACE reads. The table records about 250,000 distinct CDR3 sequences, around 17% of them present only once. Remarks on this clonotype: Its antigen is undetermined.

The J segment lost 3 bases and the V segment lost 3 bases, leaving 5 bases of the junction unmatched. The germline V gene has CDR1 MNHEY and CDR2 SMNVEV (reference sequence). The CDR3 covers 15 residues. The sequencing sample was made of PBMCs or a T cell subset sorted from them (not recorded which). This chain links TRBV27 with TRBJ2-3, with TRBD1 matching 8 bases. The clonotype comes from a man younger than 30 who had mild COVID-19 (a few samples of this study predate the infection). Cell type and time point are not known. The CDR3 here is CASSLSGGRTDTQYF. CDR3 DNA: TGTGCCAGCAGTTTGTCAGGGGGCAGGACAGATACGCAGTATTTT.